The 19 T cell receptor beta chains below all came from one sample that was sequenced in a study of response to subunit inactivated influenza vaccine. TCRdb analysed the RT-PCR reads with MiXCR anew, one entry per CDR3 protein. The table lists a few hundred thousand distinct CDR3 sequences, 14% of them singletons. The specimen was PBMCs from blood, collected roughly 13 days after vaccination. These receptors were obtained from a man aged 50-59 years who received an inactivated influenza vaccine.

This clonotype was recorded at least ten times. V gene TRBV9 combines with J gene TRBJ2-1, with D possibly being TRBD2 (5 bases). The CDR3 is made up of 16 amino acids. Germline values: CDR1 SGDLS, CDR2 YYNGEE. V was cut by 0 bases and J by 7 bases, with 17 bases left in between. CDR3 bases: TGTGCCAGCAGCGTAGAGTCCTTCCGGGGAAGGAATGAGCAGTTCTTC. Translation: CASSVESFRGRNEQFF.

This clonotype was recorded a few times. This chain joins TRBV7-8 and TRBJ2-4; 7 nucleotides align to TRBD1. Germline CDR1 and CDR2: SGHVS and FQNEAQ. The V gene end was trimmed by 1 base and the J gene end by 7 bases; junction bases not matched to a gene: 7. This CDR3 is built from 15 residues. CDR3 DNA sequence: TGTGCCAGCAGCTTAGGTGGCAGGGGGTGGAACATTCAGTACTTC. The encoded protein is CASSLGGRGWNIQYF. Together with reference TRBV7-8 and TRBJ2-4, the CDR3 gives the full variable domain: GAGVSQSPRYKVAKRGQDVALRCDPISGHVSLFWYQQALGQGPEFLTYFQNEAQLDKSGLPSDRFFAERPEGSVSTLKIQRTQQEDSAVYLCASSLGGRGWNIQYFGAGTRLSVL.

This clonotype was detected a few times. The V call is TRBV28, the J call TRBJ2-3; D possibly corresponds to TRBD2 (7 bases). V lost 8 bases, J lost 3 bases, and 30 bases lay in between. The CDR3 has 19 amino acids. CDR1 and CDR2 (germline): MDHEN, SYDVKM. The CDR3 is CASRTALGGRGVRTDTQYF. CDR3 DNA: TGTGCCAGCCGGACCGCCCTGGGGGGGCGAGGTGTAAGGACAGATACGCAGTATTTT.

As to this clonotype: Possible read error: a much larger clone is one base away. The chain joins TRBV28 to TRBJ2-7; tentatively, D is TRBD1 (6 bases). The CDR3 loop spans 17 amino acids. CDR1 and CDR2 from the germline V gene are MDHEN and SYDVKM. CDR3 sequence reads: CTSSPSLQGIGPYEQYF. CDR3 DNA sequence: TGTACCAGCAGTCCCAGTCTCCAGGGGATCGGGCCCTACGAGCAGTACTTC.

The CDR3 protein is CASSFRGGFNSPLHF. CDR3 nucleotides: TGTGCCAGCAGCTTCAGGGGTGGTTTTAATTCACCCCTCCACTTT. The chain has TRBV7-9 and TRBJ1-6; perhaps TRBD1 as D (6 bases). Germline V gives CDR1 SEHNR, CDR2 FQNEAQ (reference sequence). The CDR3 is 15 residues long. The V end was cut by 3 bases, the J end by 6 bases, with 12 bases between.

This clonotype was seen a few times. This rearrangement joins TRBV7-2 to TRBJ1-5; 10 bases match TRBD1. This CDR3 has 15 amino acids. Per germline, CDR1 SGHTA and CDR2 FQGNSA. V was pared by 3 bases and J by 6 bases, with 5 bases of the junction left unmatched. This chain's CDR3 is CASSLTRTGGQPQHF. The CDR3 DNA reads as TGTGCCAGCAGCTTGACCCGGACAGGGGGTCAGCCCCAGCATTTT.

This clonotype was observed a handful of times. The gene calls are TRBV7-2 and TRBJ1-2; D call uncertain. Trimming cost V 1 base and J 7 bases, with 10 bases left between them. CDR1 is SGHTA, CDR2 FQGNSA, per germline. The CDR3 runs to 13 residues. The CDR3 coding sequence is TGTGCCAGCAGCTTAGAGGGCCTCGGTGGCTACACCTTC. This gives the protein CASSLEGLGGYTF. The whole variable domain, filled in from reference TRBV7-2 and TRBJ1-2, reads GAGVSQSPSNKVTEKGKDVELRCDPISGHTALYWYRQSLGQGLEFLIYFQGNSAPDKSGLPSDRFSAERTGGSVSTLTIQRTQQEDSAVYLCASSLEGLGGYTFGSGTRLTVV.

CDR3 residues: CAINQAGGETQYF. Here the CDR3 DNA reads TGTGCCATCAACCAGGCCGGGGGAGAGACCCAGTACTTC. The chain recombines TRBV10-3 with TRBJ2-5; perhaps TRBD2 as D (6 bases). Germline values: CDR1 ENHRY, CDR2 SYGVKD. The CDR3 spans 13 residues. V was clipped by 7 bases and J by 4 bases, with 13 bases between them.

V usage is TRBV15 and J usage is TRBJ2-5; tentative D call: TRBD2 (6 bases). Looked up from germline, CDR1 is LNHNV and CDR2 is YYDKDF (reference sequence). There are 15 residues in the CDR3. Trimming pared 1 base from V and 2 bases from J, leaving 11 bases between. The CDR3 nucleotides read TGTGCCACCAGCAGAGTTGGGGGAGGACAAGAGACCCAGTACTTC. This codes for CATSRVGGGQETQYF.

On this clonotype: One end of the junction does not line up with germline, which may come from a read error. The rearrangement uses TRBV5-6 and TRBJ2-5, with D maybe TRBD2 (6 bases). The CDR3 runs 17 residues. Per the germline V gene, CDR1 is SGHDT and CDR2 is YYEEEE. The CDR3 protein is CASSLDAWRGGQETQHF. The CDR3, as DNA: TGTGCCAGCAGCTTGGACGCCTGGCGGGGTGGCCAAGAGACCCAGCACTTC. Supplemented by reference TRBV5-6 and TRBJ2-5, the full variable domain reads DAGVTQSPTHLIKTRGQQVTLRCSPKSGHDTVSWYQQALGQGPQFIFQYYEEEERQRGNFPDRFSGHQFPNYSSELNVNALLLGDSALYLCASSLDAWRGGQETQHFGPGTRLLVL.

The chain employs TRBV6-6 and TRBJ2-7, with 9 bases lining up with TRBD1. Germline values: CDR1 MNHNY, CDR2 SVGAGI (reference sequence). Losses at the gene ends were 6 bases for V and 4 bases for J; bases not matched to a gene: 4. The CDR3 covers 13 residues. In DNA, the CDR3 is TGTGCCAGCAGAGGGACAGGGCAATACGAGCAGTACTTC. This sequence encodes CASRGTGQYEQYF.

Many counts were recorded for this clonotype. The J gene is TRBJ2-2, the V gene TRBV7-9; no reliable D call. The CDR3 contains 11 residues. From germline, CDR1 is SEHNR and CDR2 FQNEAQ (reference sequence). V was cut by 9 bases and J by 6 bases, with 8 bases left in between. For the CDR3, the DNA is TGTGCCAGTGGTTGGGCCGGGGAGCTGTTTTTT. Its protein product is CASGWAGELFF.

In DNA form, the CDR3 reads TGTGCCAGCAGTGACCCCGGGCGGGGCACCGGGGAGCTGTTTTTT. This gives the protein CASSDPGRGTGELFF. This sequence joins TRBV6-1 and TRBJ2-2, with D perhaps TRBD2 (6 bases). The CDR3 has 15 amino acids. Looked up from germline, CDR1 is MNHNS and CDR2 is SASEGT. V lost 3 bases to trimming and J lost 4 bases, with 12 bases between them.

This clonotype turned up a few times. V gene TRBV20-1 combines with J gene TRBJ2-1, with D possibly being TRBD2 (6 bases). The length of the CDR3 is 13 residues. CDR1 and CDR2 from the germline V gene are DFQATT and SNEGSKA (reference sequence). V gave up 6 bases and J gave up 8 bases, with 17 bases separating them. The CDR3, as DNA: TGCAGTGCCCCCCGGGACTCCCGCTATGAGCAGTTCTTC. Amino acid sequence: CSAPRDSRYEQFF.

The gene calls are TRBV6-5 and TRBJ1-1; 7 nucleotides agree with TRBD1. The germline gives CDR1 MNHEY, CDR2 SVGAGI. With 0 bases clipped from V and 5 bases from J, the junction kept 6 bases outside the gene matches. The CDR3 is 15 residues long. The CDR3 DNA reads as TGTGCCAGCAGTTACTCGTGGCAGGGGGGGACTGAAGCTTTCTTT. Translation: CASSYSWQGGTEAFF.

This clonotype was seen only a few times. V is TRBV29-1 and J is TRBJ2-3; the D gene could be TRBD1 or TRBD2 (5 bases each). The CDR3 length is 13 residues. V lost 0 bases and J 2 bases, leaving 6 bases between the germline ends. Germline V gene data show CDR1 as SQVTM and CDR2 as ANQGSEA. The CDR3 loop is CSVEEGTTDTQYF. The CDR3 DNA reads TGCAGCGTTGAAGAAGGGACCACAGATACGCAGTATTTT.

The J gene is TRBJ2-5, the V gene TRBV14; a possible D gene is TRBD2 (5 bases). The germline V gene has CDR1 SGHDN and CDR2 FVKESK. The CDR3 is 15 amino acids. Trimming removed 0 bases at V and 5 bases at J, with 13 bases between. The CDR3 here is CASSQDNSRRETQYF. CDR3 DNA sequence: TGTGCCAGCAGCCAAGATAACAGTAGGAGGGAGACCCAGTACTTC.

The V and J genes are TRBV28 and TRBJ2-1; unclear D gene. In germline, CDR1 is MDHEN, CDR2 SYDVKM. The CDR3 has 12 amino acids. V lost 5 bases and J lost 7, with 9 bases in between. DNA of the CDR3: TGTGCCAGCAGTAACTCCAGAAATGAGCAGTTCTTC. It specifies CASSNSRNEQFF. The full variable domain, with the rest looked up from reference TRBV28 and TRBJ2-1, is DVKVTQSSRYLVKRTGEKVFLECVQDMDHENMFWYRQDPGLGLRLIYFSYDVKMKEKGDIPEGYSVSREKKERFSLILESASTNQTSMYLCASSNSRNEQFFGPGTRLTVL.

The chain couples TRBV5-1 to TRBJ2-5; 7 bases agree with TRBD1. After removal of 0 bases from V and 5 bases from J, the junction contained 4 bases not matched to a gene. Germline V gene lookup returns CDR1 SGHRS and CDR2 YFSETQ. This CDR3 spans 14 amino acids. The CDR3 loop reads CASSLVGGLETQYF. In nucleotides, the CDR3 is TGCGCCAGCAGCTTGGTAGGGGGCTTGGAGACCCAGTACTTC.